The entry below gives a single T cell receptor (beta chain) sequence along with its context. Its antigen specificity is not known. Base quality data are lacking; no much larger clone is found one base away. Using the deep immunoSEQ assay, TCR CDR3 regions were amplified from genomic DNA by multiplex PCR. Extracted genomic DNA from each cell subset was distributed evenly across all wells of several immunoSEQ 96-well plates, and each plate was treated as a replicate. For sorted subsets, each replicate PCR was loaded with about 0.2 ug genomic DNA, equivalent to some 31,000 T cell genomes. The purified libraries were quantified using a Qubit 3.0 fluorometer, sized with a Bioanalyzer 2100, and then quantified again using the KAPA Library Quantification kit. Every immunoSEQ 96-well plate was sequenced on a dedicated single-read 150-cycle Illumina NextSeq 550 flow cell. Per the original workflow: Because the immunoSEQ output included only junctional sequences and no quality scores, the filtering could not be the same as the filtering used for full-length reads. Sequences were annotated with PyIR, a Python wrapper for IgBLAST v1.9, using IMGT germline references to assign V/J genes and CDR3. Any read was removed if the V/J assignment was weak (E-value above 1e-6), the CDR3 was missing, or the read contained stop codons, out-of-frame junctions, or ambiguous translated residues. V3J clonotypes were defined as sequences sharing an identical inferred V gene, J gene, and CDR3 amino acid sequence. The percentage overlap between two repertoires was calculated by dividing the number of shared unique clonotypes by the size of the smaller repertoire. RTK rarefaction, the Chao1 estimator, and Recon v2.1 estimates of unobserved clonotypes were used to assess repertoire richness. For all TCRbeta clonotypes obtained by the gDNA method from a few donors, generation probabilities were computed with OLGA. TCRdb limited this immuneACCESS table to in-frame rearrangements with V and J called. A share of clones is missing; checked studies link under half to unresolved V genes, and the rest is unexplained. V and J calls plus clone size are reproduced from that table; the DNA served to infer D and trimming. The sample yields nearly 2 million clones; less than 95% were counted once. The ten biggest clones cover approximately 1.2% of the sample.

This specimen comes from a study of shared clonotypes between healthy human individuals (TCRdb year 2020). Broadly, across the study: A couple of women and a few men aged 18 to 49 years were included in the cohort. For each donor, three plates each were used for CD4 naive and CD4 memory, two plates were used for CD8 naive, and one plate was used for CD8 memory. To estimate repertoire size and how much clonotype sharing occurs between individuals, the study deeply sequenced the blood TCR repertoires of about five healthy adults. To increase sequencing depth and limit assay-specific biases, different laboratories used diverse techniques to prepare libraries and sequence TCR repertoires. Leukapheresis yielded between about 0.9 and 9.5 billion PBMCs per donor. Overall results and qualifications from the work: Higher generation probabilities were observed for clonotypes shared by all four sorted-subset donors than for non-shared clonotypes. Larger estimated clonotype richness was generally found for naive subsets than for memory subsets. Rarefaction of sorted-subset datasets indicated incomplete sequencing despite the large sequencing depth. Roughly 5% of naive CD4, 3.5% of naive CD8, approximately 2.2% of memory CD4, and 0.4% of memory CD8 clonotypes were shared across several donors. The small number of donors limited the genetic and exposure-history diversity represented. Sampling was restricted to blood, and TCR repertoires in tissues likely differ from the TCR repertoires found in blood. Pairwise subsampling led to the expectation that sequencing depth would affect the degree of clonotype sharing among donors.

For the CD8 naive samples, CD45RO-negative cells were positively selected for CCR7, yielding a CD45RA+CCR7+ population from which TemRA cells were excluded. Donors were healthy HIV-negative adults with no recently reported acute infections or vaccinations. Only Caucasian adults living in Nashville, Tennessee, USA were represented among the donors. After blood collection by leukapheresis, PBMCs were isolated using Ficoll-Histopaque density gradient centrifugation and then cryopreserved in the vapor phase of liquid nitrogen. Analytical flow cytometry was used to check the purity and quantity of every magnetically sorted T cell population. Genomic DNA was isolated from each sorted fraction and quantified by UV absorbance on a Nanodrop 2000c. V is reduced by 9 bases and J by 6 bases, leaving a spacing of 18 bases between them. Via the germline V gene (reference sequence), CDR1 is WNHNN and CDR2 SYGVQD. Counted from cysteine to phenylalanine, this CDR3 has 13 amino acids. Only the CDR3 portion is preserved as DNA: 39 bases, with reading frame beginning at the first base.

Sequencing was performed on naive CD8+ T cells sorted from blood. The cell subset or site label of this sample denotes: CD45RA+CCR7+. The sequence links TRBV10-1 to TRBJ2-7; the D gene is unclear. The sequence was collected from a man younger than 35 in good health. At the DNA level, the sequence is TGCGCCAGGAGTAACGAGCGCCTCTCCGAGCAGTACTTC. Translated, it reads CARSNERLSEQYF.